This T cell receptor beta chain derives from a study of control samples from healthy donors and cancer patients. The repertoire was sequenced with immunoSEQ multiplex PCR; TCRdb's copy has only in-frame clones and lacks some. The sample records roughly 120,000 clones, 70% to 90% being singletons. Germline V gene sequence: CDR1 SGHNT, CDR2 YENEEA. This CDR3 region has 13 residues. V shed 5 bases and J shed 4 bases, with 11 bases lying between them. This clone has just one count. This TCR came from a man aged 35-49 years in good health. Material: blood. This sequence joins TRBV11-3 and TRBJ1-2; D ambiguous. CDR3 coding DNA: TGTGCCAGCAGCGTGGAGGGAGGCTATGGCTACACCTTC. Encoded protein: CASSVEGGYGYTF.